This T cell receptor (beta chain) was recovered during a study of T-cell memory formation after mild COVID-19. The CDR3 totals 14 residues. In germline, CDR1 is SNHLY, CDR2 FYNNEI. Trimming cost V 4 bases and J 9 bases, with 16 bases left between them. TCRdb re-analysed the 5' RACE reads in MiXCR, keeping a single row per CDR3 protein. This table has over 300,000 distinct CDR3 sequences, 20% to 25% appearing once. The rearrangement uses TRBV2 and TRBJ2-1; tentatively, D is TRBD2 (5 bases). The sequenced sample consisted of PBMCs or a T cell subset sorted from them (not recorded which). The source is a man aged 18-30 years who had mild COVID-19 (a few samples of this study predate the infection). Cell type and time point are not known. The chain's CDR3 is CASSVSAESGEQFF. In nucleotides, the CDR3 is TGTGCCAGCAGTGTTAGCGCGGAGTCGGGTGAGCAGTTCTTC.